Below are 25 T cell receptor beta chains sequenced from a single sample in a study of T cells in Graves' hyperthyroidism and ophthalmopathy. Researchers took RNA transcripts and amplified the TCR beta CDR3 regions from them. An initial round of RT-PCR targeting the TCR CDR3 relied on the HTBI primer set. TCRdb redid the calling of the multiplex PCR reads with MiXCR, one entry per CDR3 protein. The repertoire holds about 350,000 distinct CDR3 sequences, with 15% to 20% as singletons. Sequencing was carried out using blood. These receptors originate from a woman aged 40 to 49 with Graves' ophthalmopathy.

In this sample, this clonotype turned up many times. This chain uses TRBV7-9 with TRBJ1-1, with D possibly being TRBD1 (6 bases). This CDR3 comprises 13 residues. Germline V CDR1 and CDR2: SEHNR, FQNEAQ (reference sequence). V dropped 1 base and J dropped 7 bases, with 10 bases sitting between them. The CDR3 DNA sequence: TGTGCCAGCAGCTTAGGCGGGGACATTGAAGCTTTCTTT. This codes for CASSLGGDIEAFF. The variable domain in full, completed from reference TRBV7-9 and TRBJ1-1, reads DTGVSQNPRHKITKRGQNVTFRCDPISEHNRLYWYRQTLGQGPEFLTYFQNEAQLEKSRLLSDRFSAERPKGSFSTLEIQRTEQGDSAMYLCASSLGGDIEAFFGQGTRLTVV.

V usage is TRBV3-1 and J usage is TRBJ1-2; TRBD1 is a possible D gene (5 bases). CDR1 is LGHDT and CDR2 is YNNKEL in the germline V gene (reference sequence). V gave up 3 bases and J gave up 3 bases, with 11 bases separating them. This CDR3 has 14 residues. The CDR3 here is CASSQGLTDYGYTF. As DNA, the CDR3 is TGTGCCAGCAGCCAGGGACTGACGGACTATGGCTACACCTTC. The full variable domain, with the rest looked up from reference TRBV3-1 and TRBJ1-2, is DTAVSQTPKYLVTQMGNDKSIKCEQNLGHDTMYWYKQDSKKFLKIMFSYNNKELIINETVPNRFSPKSPDKAHLNLHINSLELGDSAVYFCASSQGLTDYGYTFGSGTRLTVV.

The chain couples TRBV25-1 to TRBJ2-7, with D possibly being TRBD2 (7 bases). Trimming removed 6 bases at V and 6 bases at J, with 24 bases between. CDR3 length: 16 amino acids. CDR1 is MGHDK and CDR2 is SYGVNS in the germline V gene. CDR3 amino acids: CASSPRGQGFFREQYF. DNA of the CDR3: TGTGCCAGCAGCCCGCGGGGGCAGGGATTTTTTCGCGAGCAGTACTTC.

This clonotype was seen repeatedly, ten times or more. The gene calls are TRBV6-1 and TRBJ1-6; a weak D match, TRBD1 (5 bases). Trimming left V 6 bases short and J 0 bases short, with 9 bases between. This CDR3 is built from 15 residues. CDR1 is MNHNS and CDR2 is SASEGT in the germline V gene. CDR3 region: CASRGTISYNSPLHF. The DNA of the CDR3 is TGTGCCAGCAGAGGGACGATCTCCTATAATTCACCCCTCCACTTT.

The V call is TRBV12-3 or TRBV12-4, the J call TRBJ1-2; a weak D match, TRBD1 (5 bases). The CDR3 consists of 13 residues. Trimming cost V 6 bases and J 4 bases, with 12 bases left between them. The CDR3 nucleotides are TGTGCCAGCAGCACAACAGGCGTCTATGGCTACACCTTC. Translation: CASSTTGVYGYTF.

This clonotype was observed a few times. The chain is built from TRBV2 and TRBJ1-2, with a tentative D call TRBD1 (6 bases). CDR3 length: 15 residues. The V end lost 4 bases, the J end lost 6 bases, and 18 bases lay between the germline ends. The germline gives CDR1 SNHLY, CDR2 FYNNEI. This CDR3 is CASSGLGGQGDGYTF. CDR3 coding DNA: TGTGCCAGCAGTGGCCTCGGGGGGCAGGGTGATGGCTACACCTTC.

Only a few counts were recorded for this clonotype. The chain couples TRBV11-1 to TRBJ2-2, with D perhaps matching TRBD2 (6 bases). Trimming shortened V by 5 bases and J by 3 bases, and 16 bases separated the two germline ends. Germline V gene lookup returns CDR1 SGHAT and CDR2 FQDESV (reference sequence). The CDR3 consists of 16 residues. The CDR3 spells CASSQVYPGDTGELFF. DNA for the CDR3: TGTGCCAGCAGCCAGGTGTATCCGGGGGACACCGGGGAGCTGTTTTTT. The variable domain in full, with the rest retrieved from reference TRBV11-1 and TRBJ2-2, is EAEVAQSPRYKITEKSQAVAFWCDPISGHATLYWYRQILGQGPELLVQFQDESVVDDSQLPKDRFSAERLKGVDSTLKIQPAELGDSAMYLCASSQVYPGDTGELFFGEGSRLTVL.

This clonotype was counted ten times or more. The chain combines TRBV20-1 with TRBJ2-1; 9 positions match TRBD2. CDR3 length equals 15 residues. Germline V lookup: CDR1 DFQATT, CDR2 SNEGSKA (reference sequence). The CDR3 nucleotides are TGCAGCGCTGGGGTAGCGGGAGAGGGGGACAATGAGCAGTTCTTC. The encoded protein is CSAGVAGEGDNEQFF.

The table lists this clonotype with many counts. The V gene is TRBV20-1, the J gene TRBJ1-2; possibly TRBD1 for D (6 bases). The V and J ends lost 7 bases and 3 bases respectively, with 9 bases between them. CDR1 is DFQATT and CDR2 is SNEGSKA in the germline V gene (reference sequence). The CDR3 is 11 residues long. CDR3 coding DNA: TGCAGTGGAGCAGGGGACTATGGCTACACCTTC. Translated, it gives CSGAGDYGYTF.

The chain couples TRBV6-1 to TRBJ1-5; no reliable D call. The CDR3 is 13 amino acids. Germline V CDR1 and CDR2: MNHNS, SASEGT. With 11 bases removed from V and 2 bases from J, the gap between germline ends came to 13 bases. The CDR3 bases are TGTGCCGTCTCGGGGTTGGGCAATCAGCCCCAGCATTTT. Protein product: CAVSGLGNQPQHF.

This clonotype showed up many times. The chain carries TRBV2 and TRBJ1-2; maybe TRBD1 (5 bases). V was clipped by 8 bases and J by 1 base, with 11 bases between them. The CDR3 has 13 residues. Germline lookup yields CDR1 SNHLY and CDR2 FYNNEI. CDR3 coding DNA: TGTGCCAGCGGTTCGGGGGGTAACTATGGCTACACCTTC. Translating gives CASGSGGNYGYTF.

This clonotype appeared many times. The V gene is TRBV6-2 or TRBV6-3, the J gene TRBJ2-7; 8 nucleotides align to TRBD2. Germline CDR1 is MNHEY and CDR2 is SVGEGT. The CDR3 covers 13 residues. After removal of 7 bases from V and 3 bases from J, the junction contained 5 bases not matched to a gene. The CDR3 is CASTNSGDYEQYF. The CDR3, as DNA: TGTGCCAGCACTAATAGCGGGGACTACGAGCAGTACTTC.

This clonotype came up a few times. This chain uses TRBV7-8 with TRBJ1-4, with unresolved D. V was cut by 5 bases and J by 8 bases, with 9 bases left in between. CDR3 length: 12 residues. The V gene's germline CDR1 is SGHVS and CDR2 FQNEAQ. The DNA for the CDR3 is TGTGCCAGCAGCCCTAACGGGGAAAAACTGTTTTTT. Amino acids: CASSPNGEKLFF. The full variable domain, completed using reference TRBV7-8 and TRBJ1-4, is GAGVSQSPRYKVAKRGQDVALRCDPISGHVSLFWYQQALGQGPEFLTYFQNEAQLDKSGLPSDRFFAERPEGSVSTLKIQRTQQEDSAVYLCASSPNGEKLFFGSGTQLSVL.

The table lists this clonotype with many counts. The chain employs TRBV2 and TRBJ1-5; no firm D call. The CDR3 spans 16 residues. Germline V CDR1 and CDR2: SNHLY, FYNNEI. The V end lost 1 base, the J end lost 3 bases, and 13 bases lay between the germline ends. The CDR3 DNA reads TGTGCCAGCAGTGAAGGGCTGGGCAGCCACAATCAGCCCCAGCATTTT. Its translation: CASSEGLGSHNQPQHF.

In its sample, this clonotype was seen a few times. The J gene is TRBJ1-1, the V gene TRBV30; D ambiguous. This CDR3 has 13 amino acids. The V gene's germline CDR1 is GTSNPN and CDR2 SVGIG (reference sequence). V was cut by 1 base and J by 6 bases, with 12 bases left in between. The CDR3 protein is CAWSGRRHPEAFF. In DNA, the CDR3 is TGTGCCTGGAGTGGTAGGAGGCACCCTGAAGCTTTCTTT.

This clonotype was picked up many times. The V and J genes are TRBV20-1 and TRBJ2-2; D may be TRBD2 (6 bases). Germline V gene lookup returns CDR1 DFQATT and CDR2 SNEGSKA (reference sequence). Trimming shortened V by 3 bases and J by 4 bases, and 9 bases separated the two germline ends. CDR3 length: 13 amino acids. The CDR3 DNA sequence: TGCAGTGCTAGGGGGACTGTCACCGGGGAGCTGTTTTTT. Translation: CSARGTVTGELFF.

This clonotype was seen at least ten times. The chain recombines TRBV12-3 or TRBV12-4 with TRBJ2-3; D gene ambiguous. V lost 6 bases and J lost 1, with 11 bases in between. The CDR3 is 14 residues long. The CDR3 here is CASSQNGGTDTQYF. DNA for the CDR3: TGTGCCAGCAGCCAAAATGGGGGCACAGATACGCAGTATTTT.

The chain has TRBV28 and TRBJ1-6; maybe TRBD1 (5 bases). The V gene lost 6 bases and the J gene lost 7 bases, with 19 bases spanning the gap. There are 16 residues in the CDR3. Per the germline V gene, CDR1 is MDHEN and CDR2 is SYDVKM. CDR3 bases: TGTGCCAGCAGCTTACCCGGGACGGTCACCAATTCACCCCTCCACTTT. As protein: CASSLPGTVTNSPLHF.

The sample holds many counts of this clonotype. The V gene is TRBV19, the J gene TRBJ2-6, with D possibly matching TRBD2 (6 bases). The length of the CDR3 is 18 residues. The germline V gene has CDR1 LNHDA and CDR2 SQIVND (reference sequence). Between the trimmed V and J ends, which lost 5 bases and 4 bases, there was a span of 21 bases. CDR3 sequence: CASSPRERFMVGANVLTF. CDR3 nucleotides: TGTGCCAGTAGTCCCCGGGAGCGGTTTATGGTGGGGGCCAACGTCCTGACTTTC.

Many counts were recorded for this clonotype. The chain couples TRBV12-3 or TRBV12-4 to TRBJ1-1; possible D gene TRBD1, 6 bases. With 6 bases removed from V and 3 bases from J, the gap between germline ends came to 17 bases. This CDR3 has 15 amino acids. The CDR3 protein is CASSMTGVRHTEAFF. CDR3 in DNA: TGTGCCAGCAGCATGACAGGCGTCCGGCACACTGAAGCTTTCTTT.

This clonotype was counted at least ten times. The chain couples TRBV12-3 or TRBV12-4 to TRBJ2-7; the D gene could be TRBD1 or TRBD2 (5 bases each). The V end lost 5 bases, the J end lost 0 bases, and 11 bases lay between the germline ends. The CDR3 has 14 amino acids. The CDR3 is CASSPGTVSYEQYF. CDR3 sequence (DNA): TGTGCCAGCAGTCCTGGGACGGTCTCCTACGAGCAGTACTTC.

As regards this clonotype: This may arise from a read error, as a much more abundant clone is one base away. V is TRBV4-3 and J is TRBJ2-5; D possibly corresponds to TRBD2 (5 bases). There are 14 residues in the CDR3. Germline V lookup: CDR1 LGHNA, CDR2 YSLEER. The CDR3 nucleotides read TGCGCCAGCGGCCAAAGGGAGAGGCAAGAGACCCAGTACTTC. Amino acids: CASGQRERQETQYF.

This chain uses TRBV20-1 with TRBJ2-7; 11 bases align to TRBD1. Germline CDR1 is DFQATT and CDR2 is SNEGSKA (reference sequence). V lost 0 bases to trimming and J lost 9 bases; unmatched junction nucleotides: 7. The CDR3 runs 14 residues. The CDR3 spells CSARDMDRGLTQYF. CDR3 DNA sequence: TGCAGTGCTAGAGATATGGACAGGGGGCTTACGCAGTACTTC.

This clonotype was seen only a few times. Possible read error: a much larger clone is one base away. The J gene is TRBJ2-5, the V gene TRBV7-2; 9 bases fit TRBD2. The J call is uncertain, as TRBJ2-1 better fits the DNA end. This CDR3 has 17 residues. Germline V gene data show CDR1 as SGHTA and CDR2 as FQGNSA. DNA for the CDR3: TGTGCCAGTAGCTTAGGGACTAGCTCGCCGTACCAAGAGACCCAGTTCTTC. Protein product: CASSLGTSSPYQETQFF.

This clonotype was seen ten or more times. The CDR3 reads CASSWGAEVGTEAFF. The DNA for the CDR3 is TGTGCCAGCAGCTGGGGGGCAGAAGTTGGCACTGAAGCTTTCTTT. The gene calls are TRBV6-5 and TRBJ1-1, with D possibly matching TRBD1 (6 bases). V lost 6 bases to trimming and J lost 4 bases, with 18 bases between them. The CDR3 is 15 residues long. CDR1 and CDR2 (germline): MNHEY, SVGAGI.